This TCR beta chain was obtained from a study of cytomegalovirus exposure and HLA in healthy donors. Study information: Among about 179 million T cells, an earlier analysis found 117 million unique TCR beta sequences.

13 Jbeta primers and 60 Vbeta primers were used for the PCR. Profiled with immunoSEQ multiplex PCR; TCRdb holds only in-frame clones, not every one. This sample yields approximately 110,000 clones, of which just over 75% are seen a single time; around 8.2% belongs to the top ten. Turning to this clone: Antigen specificity is unknown.

CDR3 length equals 14 residues. Germline V gene sequence: CDR1 SQVTM, CDR2 ANQGSEA. V lost 2 bases to trimming and J lost 3 bases, with 10 bases between them. General study results and limits: Apparent HLA restriction characterized most CMV-associated TCR beta chains in a later analysis.

This TCR was sampled from a man aged 40-49 years in good health and CMV-seropositive. J is TRBJ2-2 and V is TRBV29-1; D remains unclear. Sequenced input: PBMCs. CDR3 bases: TGCAGCGTTGAATTCAGTGCCTACACCGGGGAGCTGTTTTTT. Protein sequence: CSVEFSAYTGELFF.